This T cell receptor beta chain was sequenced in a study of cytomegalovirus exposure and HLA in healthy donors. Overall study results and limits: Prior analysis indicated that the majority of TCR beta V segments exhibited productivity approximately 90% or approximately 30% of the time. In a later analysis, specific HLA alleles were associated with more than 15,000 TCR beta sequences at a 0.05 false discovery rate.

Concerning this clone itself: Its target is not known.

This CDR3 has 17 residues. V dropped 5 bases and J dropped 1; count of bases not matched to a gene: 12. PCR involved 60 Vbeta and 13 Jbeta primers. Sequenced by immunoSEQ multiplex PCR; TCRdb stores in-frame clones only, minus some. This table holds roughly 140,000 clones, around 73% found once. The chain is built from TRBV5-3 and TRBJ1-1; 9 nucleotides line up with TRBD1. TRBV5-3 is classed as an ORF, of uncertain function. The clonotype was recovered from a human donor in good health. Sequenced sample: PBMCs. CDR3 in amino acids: CARSSGTGTLRNTEAFF. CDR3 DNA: TGTGCCAGAAGTTCCGGGACAGGGACCCTGAGGAACACTGAAGCTTTCTTT.